This T cell receptor beta chain was sequenced for a study of cytomegalovirus exposure and HLA in healthy donors. Whole-study findings and limits: The authors confirmed in vitro that a few CMV-associated chains were specific for CMV antigens.

Trimming cost V 3 bases and J 8 bases; bases outside gene matches: 4. The CDR3 sequence is 15 residues long. Germline CDR1 reads MNHNY; CDR2 reads SVGAGI (reference sequence). For this clone: Antigen: not known.

This table comes from immunoSEQ multiplex PCR, and its TCRdb copy is limited to in-frame clones, with some not included. Among some 260,000 clones listed, roughly nine tenths were seen once. What was sequenced was PBMCs. This TCR came from a man aged 18 to 30 in good health and CMV-seropositive. The V gene is TRBV6-6, the J gene TRBJ2-2; 12 nucleotides agree with TRBD2. In DNA, the CDR3 is TGTGCCAGCAGTTATCTAGCGGGAGGGCCGGGGGAGCTGTTTTTT. This sequence encodes CASSYLAGGPGELFF.